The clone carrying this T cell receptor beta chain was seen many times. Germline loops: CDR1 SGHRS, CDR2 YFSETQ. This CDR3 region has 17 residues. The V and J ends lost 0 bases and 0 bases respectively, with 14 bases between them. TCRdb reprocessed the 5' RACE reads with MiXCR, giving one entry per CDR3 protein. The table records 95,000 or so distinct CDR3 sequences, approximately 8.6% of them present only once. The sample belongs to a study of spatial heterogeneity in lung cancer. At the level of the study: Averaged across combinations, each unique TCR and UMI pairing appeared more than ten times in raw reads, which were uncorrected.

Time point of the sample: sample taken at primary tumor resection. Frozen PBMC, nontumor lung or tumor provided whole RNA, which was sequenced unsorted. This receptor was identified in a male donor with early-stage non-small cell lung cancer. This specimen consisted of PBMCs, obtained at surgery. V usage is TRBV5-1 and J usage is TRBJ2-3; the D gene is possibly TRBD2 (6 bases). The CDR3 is CASSLAISGTSTDTQYF. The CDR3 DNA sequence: TGCGCCAGCAGCTTGGCGATTAGCGGTACTAGCACAGATACGCAGTATTTT.